This T cell receptor beta chain is drawn from a study of shared clonotypes between healthy human individuals. Germline lookup yields CDR1 LNHNV and CDR2 YYDKDF (reference sequence). Losses at the gene ends were 2 bases for V and 5 bases for J; bases not matched to a gene: 6. The CDR3 runs to 15 residues. This table comes from immunoSEQ multiplex PCR, and its TCRdb copy is limited to in-frame clones, with some not included. The repertoire consists of some 2 million clones, with roughly 95% occurring once and the leading ten covering 0.1% to 0.15%. This receptor was identified in a man aged 18 to 30 in good health. This chain uses TRBV15 with TRBJ2-7; the match to TRBD2 covers 10 bases. The sample consisted of naive CD4+ T cells sorted from blood. Subset in this sample: CD45RA+ positively selected. The CDR3 here is CATSRSGLAVDEQYF. Written as DNA, the CDR3 is TGTGCCACCAGCAGATCCGGACTAGCGGTGGACGAGCAGTACTTC.